The 2 T cell receptor beta chains listed next were all sequenced from one sample in a study of blood T cells in healthy people across ages. Alongside a J-beta primer mix, a sample-barcoded 5' primer served in a second PCR lasting roughly 7 to 11 cycles. TCRdb re-called the 5' RACE reads through MiXCR, storing one row per CDR3 protein. Of approximately 1,100,000 distinct CDR3 sequences listed, under 55% are singletons. The sample comprised blood. The source is a woman aged 60-75 years in good health.

The table lists this clonotype with a few counts. CDR3 protein: CASSYSGLQNEQFF. CDR3 in DNA: TGTGCCAGCAGTTACTCGGGGCTGCAGAATGAGCAGTTCTTC. This rearrangement joins TRBV6-5 to TRBJ2-1, with D possibly being TRBD1 (5 bases). The CDR3 has 14 amino acids. V was pared by 0 bases and J by 7 bases, with 10 bases between. Germline CDR1 is MNHEY and CDR2 is SVGAGI.

The chain carries TRBV5-1 and TRBJ2-5, with 8 bases identical to TRBD1. The DNA end is more similar to TRBJ2-1, so the J call may be wrong. Germline V gene lookup returns CDR1 SGHRS and CDR2 YFSETQ. This CDR3 has 14 residues. This CDR3 reads CASSVDRVGETQFF. The CDR3 region has the DNA TGCGCCAGCAGCGTGGACAGGGTTGGAGAGACCCAGTTCTTC.